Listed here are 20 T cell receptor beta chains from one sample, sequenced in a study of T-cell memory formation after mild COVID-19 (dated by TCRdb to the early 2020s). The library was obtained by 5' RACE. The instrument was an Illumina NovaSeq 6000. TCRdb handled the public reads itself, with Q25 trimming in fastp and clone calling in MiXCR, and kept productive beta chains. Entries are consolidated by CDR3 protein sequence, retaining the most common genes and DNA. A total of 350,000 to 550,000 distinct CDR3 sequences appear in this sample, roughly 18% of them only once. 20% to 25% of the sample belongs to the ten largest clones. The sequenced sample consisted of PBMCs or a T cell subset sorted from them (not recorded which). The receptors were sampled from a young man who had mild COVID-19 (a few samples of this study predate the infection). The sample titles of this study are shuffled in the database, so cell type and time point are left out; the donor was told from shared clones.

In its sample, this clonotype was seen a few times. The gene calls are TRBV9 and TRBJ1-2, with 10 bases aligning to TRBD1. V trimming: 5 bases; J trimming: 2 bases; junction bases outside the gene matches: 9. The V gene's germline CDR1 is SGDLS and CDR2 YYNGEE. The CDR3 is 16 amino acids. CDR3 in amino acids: CASRGRDRGSNYGYTF. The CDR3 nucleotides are TGTGCCAGCAGAGGCCGGGACAGGGGATCAAACTATGGCTACACCTTC.

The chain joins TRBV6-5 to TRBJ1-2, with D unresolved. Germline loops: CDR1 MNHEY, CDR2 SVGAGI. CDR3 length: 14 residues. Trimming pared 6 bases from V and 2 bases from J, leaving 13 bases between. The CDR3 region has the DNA TGTGCCAGCAGACCGGGTGATGAGAACTATGGCTACACCTTC. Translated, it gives CASRPGDENYGYTF.

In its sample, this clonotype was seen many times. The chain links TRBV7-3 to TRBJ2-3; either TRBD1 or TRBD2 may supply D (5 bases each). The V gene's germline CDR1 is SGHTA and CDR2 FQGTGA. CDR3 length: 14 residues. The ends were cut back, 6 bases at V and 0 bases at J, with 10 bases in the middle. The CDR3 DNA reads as TGTGCCAGCAGACGGGACCCGAGCACAGATACGCAGTATTTT. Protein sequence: CASRRDPSTDTQYF.

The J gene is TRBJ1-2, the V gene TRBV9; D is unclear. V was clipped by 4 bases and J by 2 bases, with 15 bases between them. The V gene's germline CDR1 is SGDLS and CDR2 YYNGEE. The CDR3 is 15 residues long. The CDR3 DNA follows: TGTGCCAGCAGCCCATATGGGCAGCCAAACTATGGCTACACCTTC. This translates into CASSPYGQPNYGYTF.

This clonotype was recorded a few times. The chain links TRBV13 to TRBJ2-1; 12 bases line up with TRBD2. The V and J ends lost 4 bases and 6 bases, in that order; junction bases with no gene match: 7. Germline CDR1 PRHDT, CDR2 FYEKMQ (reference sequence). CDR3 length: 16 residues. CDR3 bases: TGTGCCAGCAGCTGGCTAGCGGGGGGGCCGCGCAATGAGCAGTTCTTC. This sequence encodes CASSWLAGGPRNEQFF.

In DNA form, the CDR3 reads TGTGCCAGCAGCTCCACGGACAGGGGGAGCCTTGACACCGGGGAGCTGTTTTTT. Protein product: CASSSTDRGSLDTGELFF. This sequence joins TRBV5-6 and TRBJ2-2, with 10 bases that match TRBD1. V dropped 3 bases and J dropped 3; count of bases not matched to a gene: 11. This CDR3 has 18 residues. Germline CDR1 and CDR2: SGHDT and YYEEEE.

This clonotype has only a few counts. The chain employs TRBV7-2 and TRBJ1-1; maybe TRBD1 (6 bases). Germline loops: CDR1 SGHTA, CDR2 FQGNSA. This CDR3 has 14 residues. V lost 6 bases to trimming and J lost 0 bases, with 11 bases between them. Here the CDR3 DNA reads TGTGCCAGCAGTGTGACAGGCCTGAACACTGAAGCTTTCTTT. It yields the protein CASSVTGLNTEAFF. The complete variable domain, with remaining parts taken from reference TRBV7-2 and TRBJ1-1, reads GAGVSQSPSNKVTEKGKDVELRCDPISGHTALYWYRQSLGQGLEFLIYFQGNSAPDKSGLPSDRFSAERTGGSVSTLTIQRTQQEDSAVYLCASSVTGLNTEAFFGQGTRLTVV.

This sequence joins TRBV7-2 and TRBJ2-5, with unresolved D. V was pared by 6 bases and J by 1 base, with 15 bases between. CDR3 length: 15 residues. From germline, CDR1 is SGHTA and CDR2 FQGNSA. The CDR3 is CASRPLTRLQETQYF. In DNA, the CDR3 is TGTGCCAGCAGGCCCCTGACGAGGCTCCAAGAGACCCAGTACTTC.

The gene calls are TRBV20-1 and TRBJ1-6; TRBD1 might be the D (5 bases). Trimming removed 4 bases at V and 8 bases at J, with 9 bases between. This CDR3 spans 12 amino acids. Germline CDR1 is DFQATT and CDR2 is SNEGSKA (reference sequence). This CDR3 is CSATGADSPLHF. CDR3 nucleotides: TGCAGTGCTACTGGGGCGGATTCACCCCTCCACTTT.

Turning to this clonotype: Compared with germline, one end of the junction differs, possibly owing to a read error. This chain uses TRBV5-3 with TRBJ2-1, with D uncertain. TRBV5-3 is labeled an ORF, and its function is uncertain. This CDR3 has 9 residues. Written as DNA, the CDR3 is TGTGCCAGAAGTGCCGGGCCCTACTTC. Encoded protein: CARSAGPYF.

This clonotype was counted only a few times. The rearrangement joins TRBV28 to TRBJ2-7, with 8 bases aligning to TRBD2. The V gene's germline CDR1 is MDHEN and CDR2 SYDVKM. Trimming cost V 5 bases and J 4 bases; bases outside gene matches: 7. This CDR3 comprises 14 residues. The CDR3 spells CASSPGGATYEQYV. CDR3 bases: TGTGCCAGCAGTCCGGGGGGGGCTACTTACGAGCAGTACGTC.

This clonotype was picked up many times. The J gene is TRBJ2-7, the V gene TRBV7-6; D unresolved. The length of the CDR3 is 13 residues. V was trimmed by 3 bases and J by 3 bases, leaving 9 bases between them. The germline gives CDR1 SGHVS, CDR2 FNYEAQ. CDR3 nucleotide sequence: TGTGCCAGCAGCTTGGGGAAAAACTACGAGCAGTACTTC. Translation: CASSLGKNYEQYF.

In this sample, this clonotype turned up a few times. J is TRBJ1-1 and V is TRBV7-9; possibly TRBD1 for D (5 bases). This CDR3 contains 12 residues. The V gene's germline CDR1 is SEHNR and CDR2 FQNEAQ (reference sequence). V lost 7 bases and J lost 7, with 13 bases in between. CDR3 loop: CASTWAGGEAFF. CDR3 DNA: TGTGCCAGCACCTGGGCCGGGGGTGAAGCTTTCTTT.

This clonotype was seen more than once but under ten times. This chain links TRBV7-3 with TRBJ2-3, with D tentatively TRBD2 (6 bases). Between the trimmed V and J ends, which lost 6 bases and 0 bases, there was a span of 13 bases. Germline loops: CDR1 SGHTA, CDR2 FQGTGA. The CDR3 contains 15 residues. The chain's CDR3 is CASRPPGLSTDTQYF. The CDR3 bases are TGTGCCAGCAGACCCCCCGGACTAAGCACAGATACGCAGTATTTT.

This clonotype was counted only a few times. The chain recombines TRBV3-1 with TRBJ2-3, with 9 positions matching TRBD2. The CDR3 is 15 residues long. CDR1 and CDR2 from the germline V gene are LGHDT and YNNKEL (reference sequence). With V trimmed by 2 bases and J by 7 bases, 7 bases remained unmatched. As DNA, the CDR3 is TGTGCCAGCAGCCAATTAGCGGGGGAGAGAAATACGCAGTATTTT. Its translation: CASSQLAGERNTQYF.

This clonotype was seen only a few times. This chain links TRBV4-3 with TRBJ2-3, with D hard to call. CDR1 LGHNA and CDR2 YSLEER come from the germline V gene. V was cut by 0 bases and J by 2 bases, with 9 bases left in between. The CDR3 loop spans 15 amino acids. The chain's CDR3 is CASSQELSHTDTQYF. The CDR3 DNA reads TGCGCCAGCAGCCAAGAGCTCAGCCACACAGATACGCAGTATTTT.

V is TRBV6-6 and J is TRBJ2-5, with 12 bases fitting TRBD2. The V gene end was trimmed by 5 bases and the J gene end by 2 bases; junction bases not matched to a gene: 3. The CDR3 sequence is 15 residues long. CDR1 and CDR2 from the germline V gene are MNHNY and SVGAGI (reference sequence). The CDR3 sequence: CASSLAGGTQETQYF. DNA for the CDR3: TGTGCCAGCAGTCTAGCGGGGGGGACTCAAGAGACCCAGTACTTC.

The CDR3 DNA is TGTGCCAGCAGTTTCAAAGGACTCGTCTCCTACGAGCAGTACTTC. This codes for CASSFKGLVSYEQYF. This chain links TRBV27 with TRBJ2-7, with a possible D match to TRBD2 (5 bases). V dropped 3 bases and J dropped 0 bases, with 12 bases sitting between them. The CDR3 runs to 15 residues. CDR1 and CDR2 (germline): MNHEY, SMNVEV (reference sequence).

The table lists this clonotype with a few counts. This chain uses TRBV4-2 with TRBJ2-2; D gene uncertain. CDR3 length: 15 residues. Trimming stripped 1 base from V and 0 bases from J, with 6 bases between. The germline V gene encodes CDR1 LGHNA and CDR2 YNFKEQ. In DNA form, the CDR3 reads TGTGCCAGCAGCCAAGGAGGTACGAACACCGGGGAGCTGTTTTTT. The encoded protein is CASSQGGTNTGELFF.

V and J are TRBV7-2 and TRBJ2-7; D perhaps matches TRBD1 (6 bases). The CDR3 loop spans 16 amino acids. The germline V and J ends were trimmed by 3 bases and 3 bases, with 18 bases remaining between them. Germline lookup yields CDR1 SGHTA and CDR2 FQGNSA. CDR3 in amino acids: CASSFKHRDTLYEQYV. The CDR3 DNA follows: TGTGCCAGCAGCTTCAAACACCGGGACACACTCTACGAGCAGTACGTC.